The rows below give T cell receptor beta chains drawn from one sample of a study of spatial heterogeneity in lung cancer. TCRdb itself ran the 5' RACE reads through MiXCR, one entry per CDR3 protein. In the table there are about 16,000 distinct CDR3 sequences, approximately 6% of which are singletons. The source material was PBMCs, sampled at follow-up. The receptor set was obtained from a male donor with early-stage non-small cell lung cancer. Each CDR3 is given with its conserved first and last residue. The D gene is left open where the match is weak.

d_gene,v_gene,CDR3aa
-,TRBV12-3/TRBV12-4,CASSLQGTIYF
-,TRBV24-1,CATSDAGTPTYEQYF
-,TRBV15,CATSRIRGTNTGELFF
TRBD2,TRBV18,CASSPTSGGVNEQFF
-,TRBV7-9,CASSPPPTGTYSYEQYF
-,TRBV5-5,CASSHRAKGTDTQYF
TRBD2,TRBV11-2,CASSLDGGYEQYF
-,TRBV28,CASREYPGLESSGANVLTF
-,TRBV2,CASRGLGSYNEQFF
-,TRBV6-4,CASSSRTDTGELFF